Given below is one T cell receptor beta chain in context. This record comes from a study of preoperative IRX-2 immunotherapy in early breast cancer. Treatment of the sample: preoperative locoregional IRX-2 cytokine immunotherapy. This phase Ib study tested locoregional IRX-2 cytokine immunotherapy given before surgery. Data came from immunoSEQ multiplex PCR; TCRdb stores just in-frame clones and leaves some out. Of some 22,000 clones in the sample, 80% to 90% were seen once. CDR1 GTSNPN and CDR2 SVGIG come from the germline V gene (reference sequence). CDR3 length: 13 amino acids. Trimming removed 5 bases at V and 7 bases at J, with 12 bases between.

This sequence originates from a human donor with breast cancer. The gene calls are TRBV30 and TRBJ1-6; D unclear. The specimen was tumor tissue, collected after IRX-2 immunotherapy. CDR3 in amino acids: CAWRKNPNSPLHF. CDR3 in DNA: TGTGCCTGGCGCAAGAACCCGAATTCACCCCTCCACTTT.